The TCR beta chain under discussion was sequenced for a study of T cell responses to AZD1222 COVID-19 vaccine. Study-wide results and caveats: A mostly white British donor set with more females was recruited, and clonal diversity was possibly underestimated. Across the whole spike, CD4 TCRs peaked at regions 160-218 and 743-854. Unmutated variant regions are reportedly targeted by nearly half of spike-specific TCRs. AZD1222 recipients seropositive at baseline numbered only five or six.

Sequencing was performed with immunoSEQ multiplex PCR; in TCRdb, only in-frame clones are kept and a portion is missing. The sample yields fewer than 120,000 clones, approximately 90% seen once. Worth noting for this clone: The antigen remains undetermined.

V was pared by 4 bases and J by 9 bases, with 16 bases between. Per germline, CDR1 LGHDT and CDR2 YNNKEL (reference sequence). CDR3 size: 14 residues. This TCR was recovered from an adult who received the AZD1222 COVID-19 vaccine. Material: peripheral blood, obtained 28 days after the second AZD1222 dose. This rearrangement joins TRBV3-1 (or the pseudogene TRBV3-2) to TRBJ1-5; perhaps TRBD1 as D (5 bases). CDR3 amino acids: CASSPAVGGRPQHF. CDR3 sequence (DNA): TGTGCCAGCAGCCCAGCGGTGGGGGGAAGGCCCCAGCATTTT.